This is a list of T cell receptor beta chains from one sample in a study of radiotherapy plus CTLA-4 blockade in lung cancer. The data were produced by immunoSEQ multiplex PCR, yet TCRdb's version contains in-frame clones alone and is incomplete. The sample includes 100,000 to 150,000 clones, 75% to 90% of them seen just once. The source material was peripheral blood, sampled from a patient treated with radiotherapy plus ipilimumab. The source of these receptors is a human donor with non-small cell lung cancer that progressed on radiotherapy plus ipilimumab. Both conserved end residues are part of each CDR3. A D gene is named only where the DNA matches it firmly. Rows may omit the clone size; those that give it use once, few, many or a size class.

D	V	J	size	DNA	CDR3
TRBD1	TRBV5-1	TRBJ1-6	.	TGCGCCAGCAGCTTGTCAGGGGGCCGGGACTCACCCCTCCACTTT	CASSLSGGRDSPLHF
.	TRBV6-6	TRBJ1-2	.	TGTGCCAGCAGACCGACCTCTGGTGGCTACACCTTC	CASRPTSGGYTF
.	TRBV2	TRBJ2-7	.	TGTGCCAGCAGTGGGACCTTTTCCTACGAGCAGTACTTC	CASSGTFSYEQYF
TRBD2	TRBV2	TRBJ2-3	.	TGTGCCAGCAGTCTCCAAGCGGGGAACCCCATGGCGGATACGCAGTATTTT	CASSLQAGNPMADTQYF
.	TRBV18	TRBJ1-3	once	TGTGCCAGCTCACCACCGCCGAATACTGGAGGCACCATATATTTT	CASSPPPNTGGTIYF
.	TRBV2	TRBJ2-3	.	TGTGCCCACAAGCTACAGTTCATCACAGATACGCAGTATTTT	CAHKLQFITDTQYF
TRBD1	TRBV9	TRBJ1-5	once	TGTGCCAGCAGCGTTAGGACAGGCTACCATCAGCCCCAGCATTTT	CASSVRTGYHQPQHF
.	TRBV4-2	TRBJ1-1	.	TGTGCCAGCAGCCAAGGCCTATCTTCGAACACTGAAGCTTTCTTT	CASSQGLSSNTEAFF
TRBD2	TRBV9	TRBJ2-1	.	TGTGCCAGCAGCGTAGATAGCGGGAGGAATGAGCAGTTCTTC	CASSVDSGRNEQFF
.	TRBV2	TRBJ2-1	.	TGTGCCAGCAGCCGGGAATACAATTGGGAGCAGTTCTTC	CASSREYNWEQFF
.	TRBV28	TRBJ2-7	.	TGTGCCAGCAGTTCGCACACCCCCTACGAGCAGTACTTC	CASSSHTPYEQYF
.	TRBV5-8	TRBJ2-1	.	TGTGCCAGCAGCAGGACACCCGGGTACAATGAGCAGTTCTTC	CASSRTPGYNEQFF
TRBD2	TRBV6-1	TRBJ2-1	.	TGTGCCAGCAGTGAAAGTTTTTTGGCGGGAGGTAGCAGCAATGAGCAGTTCTTC	CASSESFLAGGSSNEQFF
.	TRBV28	TRBJ1-5	.	TGTGCCAGCAGAGACGGTGGAGGCTTAAGGTGGCCCCAGCATTTT	CASRDGGGLRWPQHF
.	TRBV19	TRBJ2-5	.	TGTGCCAGCAGGGGGGATGGTGAGACCCAGTACTTC	CASRGDGETQYF
TRBD1	TRBV11-2	TRBJ2-2	.	TGTGCCAGCAGCTTAGGGGCAGGGGGCGCGTTCGGGGAGCTGTTTTTT	CASSLGAGGAFGELFF
TRBD2	TRBV4-1	TRBJ2-1	.	TGCGCCAGCAGCCAAGATCGGCTAGCGGGGTTTTACAATGAGCAGTTCTTC	CASSQDRLAGFYNEQFF
.	TRBV5-1	TRBJ2-3	.	TGCGCCAGCAGCTTGTCTCTCGCGGGGACTAGCACAGATACGCAGTATTTT	CASSLSLAGTSTDTQYF
TRBD2	TRBV11-3	TRBJ2-5	.	TGTGCCAGCAGCCCTCACCTGGGGGGGAGGGCCACAGAGACCCAGTACTTC	CASSPHLGGRATETQYF
TRBD1	TRBV7-9	TRBJ2-7	.	TGTGCCAGCAGCTTGGACAGGGGCGAGCAGTACTTC	CASSLDRGEQYF
.	TRBV5-1	TRBJ2-7	.	TGCGCCAGCAGCATGGGGGACGCCTACGAGCAGTACTTC	CASSMGDAYEQYF
TRBD1	TRBV27	TRBJ1-4	.	TGTGCCAGCAGTTTGACAGGGGTGGGTGAAAAACTGTTTTTT	CASSLTGVGEKLFF
TRBD2	TRBV5-4	TRBJ2-2	.	TGTGCCAGCAGCGGCTGGGGACTAGCGGGCGGGGAGCTGTTTTTT	CASSGWGLAGGELFF
.	TRBV18	TRBJ2-1	.	TGTGCCAGCTCAGCCGGGACTCCGGCTGAGCAGTTCTTC	CASSAGTPAEQFF
TRBD1	TRBV9	TRBJ1-1	.	TGTGCCAGCAGCGTAGCCCCGACAGGGCCTGAAGCTTTCTTT	CASSVAPTGPEAFF
TRBD2	TRBV6-5	TRBJ2-1	.	TGTGCCAGCAGTTACGGGGCGGGAGGGTGGAATGAGCAGTTCTTC	CASSYGAGGWNEQFF
.	TRBV30	TRBJ2-3	.	TGTGCCTGGACCCGTGGGCAGGGAAAGACAGATACGCAGTATTTT	CAWTRGQGKTDTQYF
TRBD1	TRBV5-1	TRBJ2-1	.	TGCGCCAGCAGCTTAGACACAGGGGCATACTACAATGAGCAGTTCTTC	CASSLDTGAYYNEQFF
.	TRBV10-3	TRBJ2-2	.	TGTGCCATCAGAACTAGTGGATTCACCGGGGAGCTGTTTTTT	CAIRTSGFTGELFF
.	TRBV6-1	TRBJ1-4	.	TGTGCCAGCAGCCCCTTCTTGTTGGCTAATGAAAAACTGTTTTTT	CASSPFLLANEKLFF
.	TRBV9	TRBJ2-5	.	TGTGCCAGCAGCCCTGCAGGGAGGCAGACCCAGTACTTC	CASSPAGRQTQYF
.	TRBV29-1	TRBJ2-7	.	TGCAGCGTTGAAGATTCTGGGGGCGACGAGCAGTACTTC	CSVEDSGGDEQYF
TRBD1	TRBV10-3	TRBJ2-7	.	TGTGCCATCAGTGAAGGGACAGGGGTTTATGAGCAGTACTTC	CAISEGTGVYEQYF
TRBD2	TRBV7-9	TRBJ2-5	once	TGTGCCAGCAGCCCCTGGACTAGCGCGAACCAAGAGACCCAGTACTTC	CASSPWTSANQETQYF
.	TRBV6-5	TRBJ1-2	.	TGTGCCAGCAGGAGACAGGCGGGAAGCTATGGCTACACCTTC	CASRRQAGSYGYTF
.	TRBV2	TRBJ1-2	.	TGTGCCAGCAGACCTCCATTAGGGGGGGGCTATGGCTACACCTTC	CASRPPLGGGYGYTF
TRBD2	TRBV5-6	TRBJ2-7	.	TGTGCCAGCAGATTAGCGGGAGAGCCGAGGGAGCAGTACTTC	CASRLAGEPREQYF
TRBD1	TRBV6-1	TRBJ1-5	.	TGTGCCAGCAGTGGTTCGACAGGGGGAGGGAGCAATCAGCCCCAGCATTTT	CASSGSTGGGSNQPQHF
.	TRBV5-4	TRBJ2-1	.	TGTGCCAGCACTCTGGGGGAGGGGGGCAATGAGCAGTTCTTC	CASTLGEGGNEQFF
TRBD2	TRBV6-5	TRBJ2-7	once	TGTGCCAGCAGCCGACCGGGACTAGCGGGAGGCGAGCAGTACTTC	CASSRPGLAGGEQYF
.	TRBV18	TRBJ1-1	.	TGTGCCAGCTCACCCGGGGTGAACACTGAAGCTTTCTTT	CASSPGVNTEAFF
.	TRBV11-3	TRBJ1-2	.	TGTGCCAGCAGCTCCCGGGCGTATTATGGCTACACCTTC	CASSSRAYYGYTF
.	TRBV2	TRBJ2-5	once	TGTGCCAGCCGTGGATCGGGGGAGACCCAGTACTTC	CASRGSGETQYF
.	TRBV25-1	TRBJ2-3	.	TGTGCCAGCGCCGTTACAGATACGCAGTATTTT	CASAVTDTQYF